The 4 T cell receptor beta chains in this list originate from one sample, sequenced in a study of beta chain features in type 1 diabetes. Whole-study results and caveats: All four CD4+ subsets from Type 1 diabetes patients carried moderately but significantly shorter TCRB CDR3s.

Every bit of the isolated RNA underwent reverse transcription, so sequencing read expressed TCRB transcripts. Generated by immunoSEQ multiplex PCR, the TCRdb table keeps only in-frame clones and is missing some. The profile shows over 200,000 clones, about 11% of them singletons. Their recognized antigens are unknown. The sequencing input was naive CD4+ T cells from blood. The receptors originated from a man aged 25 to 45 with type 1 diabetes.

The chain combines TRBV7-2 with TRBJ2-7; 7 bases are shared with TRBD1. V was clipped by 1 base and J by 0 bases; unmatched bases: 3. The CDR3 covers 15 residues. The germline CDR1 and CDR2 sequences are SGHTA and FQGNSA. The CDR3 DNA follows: TGTGCCAGCAGCTTAGAACCAGGGGGCTCCTACGAGCAGTACTTC. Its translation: CASSLEPGGSYEQYF.

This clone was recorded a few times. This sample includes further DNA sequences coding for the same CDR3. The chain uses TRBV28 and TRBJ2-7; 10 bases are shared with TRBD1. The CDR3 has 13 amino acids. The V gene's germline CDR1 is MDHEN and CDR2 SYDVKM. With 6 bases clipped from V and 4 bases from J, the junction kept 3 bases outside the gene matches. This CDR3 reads CASSSGQGYEQYF. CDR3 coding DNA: TGTGCCAGCAGCTCGGGACAGGGGTACGAGCAGTACTTC.

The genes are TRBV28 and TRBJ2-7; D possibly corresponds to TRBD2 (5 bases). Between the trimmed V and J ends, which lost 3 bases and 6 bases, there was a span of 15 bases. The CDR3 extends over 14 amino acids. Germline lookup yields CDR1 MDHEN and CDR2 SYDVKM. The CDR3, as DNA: TGTGCCAGCAGTTTGGGCGCGGGTTCTGCCGAGCAGTACTTC. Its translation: CASSLGAGSAEQYF.

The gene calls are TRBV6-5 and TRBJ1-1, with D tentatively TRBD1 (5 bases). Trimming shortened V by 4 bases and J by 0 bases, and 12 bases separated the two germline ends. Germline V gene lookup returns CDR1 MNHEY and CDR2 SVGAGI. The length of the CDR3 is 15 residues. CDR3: CASSWQGVMNTEAFF. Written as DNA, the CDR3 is TGTGCCAGCAGTTGGCAAGGGGTAATGAACACTGAAGCTTTCTTT.